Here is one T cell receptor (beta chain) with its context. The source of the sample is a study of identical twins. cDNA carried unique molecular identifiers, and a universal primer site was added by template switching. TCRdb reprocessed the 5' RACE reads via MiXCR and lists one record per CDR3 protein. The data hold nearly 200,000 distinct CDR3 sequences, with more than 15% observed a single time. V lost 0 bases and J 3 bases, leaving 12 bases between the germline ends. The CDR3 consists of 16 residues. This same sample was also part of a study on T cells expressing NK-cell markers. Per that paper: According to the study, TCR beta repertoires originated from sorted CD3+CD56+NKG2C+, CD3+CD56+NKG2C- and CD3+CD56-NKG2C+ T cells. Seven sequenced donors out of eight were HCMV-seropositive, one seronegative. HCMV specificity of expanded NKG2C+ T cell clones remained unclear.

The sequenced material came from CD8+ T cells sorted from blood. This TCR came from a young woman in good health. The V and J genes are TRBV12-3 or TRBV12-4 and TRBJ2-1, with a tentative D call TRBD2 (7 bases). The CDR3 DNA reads TGTGCCAGCAGTTTAGCGGGGGGGCTCAACTACAATGAGCAGTTCTTC. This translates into CASSLAGGLNYNEQFF.